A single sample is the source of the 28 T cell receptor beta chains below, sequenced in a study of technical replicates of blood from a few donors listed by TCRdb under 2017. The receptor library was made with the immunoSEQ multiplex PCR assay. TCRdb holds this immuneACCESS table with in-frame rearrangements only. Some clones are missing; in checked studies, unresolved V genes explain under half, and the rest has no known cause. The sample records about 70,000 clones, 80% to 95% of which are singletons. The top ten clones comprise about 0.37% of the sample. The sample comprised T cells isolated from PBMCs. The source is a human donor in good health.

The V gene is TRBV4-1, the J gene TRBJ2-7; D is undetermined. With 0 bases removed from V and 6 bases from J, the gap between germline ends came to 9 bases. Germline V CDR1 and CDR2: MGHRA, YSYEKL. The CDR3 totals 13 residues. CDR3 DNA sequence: TGCGCCAGCAGCCAAGAATGGTACATCGAGCAGTACTTC. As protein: CASSQEWYIEQYF.

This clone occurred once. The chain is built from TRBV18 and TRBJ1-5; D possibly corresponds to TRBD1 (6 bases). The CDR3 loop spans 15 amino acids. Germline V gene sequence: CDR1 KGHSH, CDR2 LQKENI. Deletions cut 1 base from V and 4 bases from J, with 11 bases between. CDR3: CASSPQQGSNQPQHF. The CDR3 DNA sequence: TGTGCCAGCTCACCACAACAGGGATCAAATCAGCCCCAGCATTTT. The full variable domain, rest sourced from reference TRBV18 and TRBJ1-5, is NAGVMQNPRHLVRRRGQEARLRCSPMKGHSHVYWYRQLPEEGLKFMVYLQKENIIDESGMPKERFSAEFPKEGPSILRIQQVVRGDSAAYFCASSPQQGSNQPQHFGDGTRLSIL.

CDR3 nucleotides: TGTGCCAGCAGCGTAGGTCCGGGGCACCGGGACAGCTCCTACAATGAGCAGTTCTTC. Protein: CASSVGPGHRDSSYNEQFF. The J gene is TRBJ2-1, the V gene TRBV9, with 7 positions matching TRBD1. With V trimmed by 0 bases and J by 0 bases, 12 bases remained unmatched. CDR1 is SGDLS and CDR2 is YYNGEE in the germline V gene. The length of the CDR3 is 19 residues.

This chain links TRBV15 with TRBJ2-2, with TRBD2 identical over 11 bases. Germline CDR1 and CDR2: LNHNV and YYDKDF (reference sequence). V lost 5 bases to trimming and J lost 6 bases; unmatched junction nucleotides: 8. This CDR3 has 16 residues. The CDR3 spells CATSPMTSGMSGELFF. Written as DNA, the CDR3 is TGTGCCACCAGCCCGATGACTAGCGGGATGTCCGGGGAGCTGTTTTTT. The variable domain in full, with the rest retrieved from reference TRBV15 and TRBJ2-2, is DAMVIQNPRYQVTQFGKPVTLSCSQTLNHNVMYWYQQKSSQAPKLLFHYYDKDFNNEADTPDNFQSRRPNTSFCFLDIRSPGLGDTAMYLCATSPMTSGMSGELFFGEGSRLTVL.

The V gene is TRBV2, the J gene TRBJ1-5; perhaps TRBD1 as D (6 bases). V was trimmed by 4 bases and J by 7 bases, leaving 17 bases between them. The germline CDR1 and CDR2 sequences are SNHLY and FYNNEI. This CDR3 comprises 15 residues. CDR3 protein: CASSADTGKGQPQHF. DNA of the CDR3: TGTGCCAGCAGTGCAGACACAGGGAAAGGACAGCCCCAGCATTTT.

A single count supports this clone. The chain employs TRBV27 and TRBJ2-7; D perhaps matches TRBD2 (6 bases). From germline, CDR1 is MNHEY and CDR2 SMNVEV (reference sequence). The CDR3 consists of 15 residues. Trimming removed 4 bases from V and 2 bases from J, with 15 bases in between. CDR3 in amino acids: CASSYRSGRTYEQYF. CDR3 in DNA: TGTGCCAGCAGTTATAGGTCCGGGAGAACCTACGAGCAGTACTTC.

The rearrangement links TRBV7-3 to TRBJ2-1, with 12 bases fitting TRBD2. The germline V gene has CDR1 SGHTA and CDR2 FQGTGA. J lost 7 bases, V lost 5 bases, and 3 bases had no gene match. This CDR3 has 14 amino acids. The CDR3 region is CASSTTSGSNEQFF. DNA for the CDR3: TGTGCCAGCAGCACGACTAGCGGGAGTAATGAGCAGTTCTTC.

The CDR3 here is CASPEGDTGELFF. The CDR3 DNA is TGTGCCAGCCCCGAGGGGGACACCGGGGAGCTGTTTTTT. The chain employs TRBV7-8 and TRBJ2-2; tentative D call: TRBD1 (6 bases). Germline loops: CDR1 SGHVS, CDR2 FQNEAQ. Trimming cost V 8 bases and J 3 bases, with 10 bases left between them. The CDR3 is 13 residues long.

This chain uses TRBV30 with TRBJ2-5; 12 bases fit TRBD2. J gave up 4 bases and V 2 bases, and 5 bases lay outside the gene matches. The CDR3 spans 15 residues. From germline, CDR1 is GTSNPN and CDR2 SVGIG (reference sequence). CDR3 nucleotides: TGTGCCTGGAGTTCGGGACTAGCGGGTCGAGAGACCCAGTACTTC. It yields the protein CAWSSGLAGRETQYF.

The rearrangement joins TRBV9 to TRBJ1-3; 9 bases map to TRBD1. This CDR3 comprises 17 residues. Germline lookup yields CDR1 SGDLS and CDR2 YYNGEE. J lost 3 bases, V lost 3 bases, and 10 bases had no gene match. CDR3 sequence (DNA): TGTGCCAGCAGCGACAGCGGACAGGGGCTAAATGGAAACACCATATATTTT. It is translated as CASSDSGQGLNGNTIYF.

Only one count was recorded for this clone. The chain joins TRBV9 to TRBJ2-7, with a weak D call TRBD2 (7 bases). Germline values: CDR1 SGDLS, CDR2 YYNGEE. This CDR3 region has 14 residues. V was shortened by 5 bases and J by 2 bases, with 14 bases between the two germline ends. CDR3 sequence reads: CASSGGGGAYEQYF. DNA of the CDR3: TGTGCCAGCAGTGGAGGGGGGGGAGCCTACGAGCAGTACTTC.

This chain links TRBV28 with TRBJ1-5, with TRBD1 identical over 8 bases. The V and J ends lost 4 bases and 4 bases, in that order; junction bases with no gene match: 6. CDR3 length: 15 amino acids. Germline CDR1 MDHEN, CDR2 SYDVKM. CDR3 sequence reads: CASSSDREANQPQHF. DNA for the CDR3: TGTGCCAGCAGTTCGGACAGGGAGGCGAATCAGCCCCAGCATTTT.

For the CDR3, the DNA is TGCGCCAGCAGCCTAAGCCCGAACTCTGGAAACACCATATATTTT. It specifies CASSLSPNSGNTIYF. V usage is TRBV5-1 and J usage is TRBJ1-3, with no clear D. The CDR3 is made up of 15 amino acids. With 4 bases removed from V and 0 bases from J, the gap between germline ends came to 11 bases. Germline V gene sequence: CDR1 SGHRS, CDR2 YFSETQ.

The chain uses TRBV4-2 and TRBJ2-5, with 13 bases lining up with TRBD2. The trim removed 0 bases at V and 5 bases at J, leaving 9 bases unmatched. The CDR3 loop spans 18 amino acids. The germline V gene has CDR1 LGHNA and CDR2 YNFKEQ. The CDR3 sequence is CASSQELAGGPGGETQYF. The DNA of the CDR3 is TGTGCCAGCAGCCAAGAACTAGCGGGAGGGCCGGGGGGGGAGACCCAGTACTTC.

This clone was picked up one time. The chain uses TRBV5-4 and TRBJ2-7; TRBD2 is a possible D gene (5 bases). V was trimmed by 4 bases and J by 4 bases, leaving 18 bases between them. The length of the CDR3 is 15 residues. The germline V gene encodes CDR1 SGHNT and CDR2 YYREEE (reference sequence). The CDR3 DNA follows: TGTGCCAGCAGCGGTGGGGAGAGTCCCGTGTACGAGCAGTACTTC. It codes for CASSGGESPVYEQYF.

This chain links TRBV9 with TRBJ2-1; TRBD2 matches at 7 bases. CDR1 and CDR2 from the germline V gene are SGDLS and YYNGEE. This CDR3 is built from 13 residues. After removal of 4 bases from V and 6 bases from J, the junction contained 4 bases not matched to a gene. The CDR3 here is CASSFGLGNEQFF. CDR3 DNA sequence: TGTGCCAGCAGCTTTGGACTAGGCAATGAGCAGTTCTTC.

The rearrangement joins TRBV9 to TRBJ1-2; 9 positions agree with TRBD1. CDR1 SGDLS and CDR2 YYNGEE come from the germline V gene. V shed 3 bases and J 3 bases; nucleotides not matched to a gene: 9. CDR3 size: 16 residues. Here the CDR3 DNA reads TGTGCCAGCAGCGGTACTGCAAGGACAGGGGACTATGGCTACACCTTC. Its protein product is CASSGTARTGDYGYTF.

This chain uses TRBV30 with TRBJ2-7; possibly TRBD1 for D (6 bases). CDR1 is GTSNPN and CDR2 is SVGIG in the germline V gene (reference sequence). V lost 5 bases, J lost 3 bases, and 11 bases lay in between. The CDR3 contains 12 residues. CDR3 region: CAWEDRNYEQYF. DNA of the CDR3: TGTGCCTGGGAGGACAGAAACTACGAGCAGTACTTC.

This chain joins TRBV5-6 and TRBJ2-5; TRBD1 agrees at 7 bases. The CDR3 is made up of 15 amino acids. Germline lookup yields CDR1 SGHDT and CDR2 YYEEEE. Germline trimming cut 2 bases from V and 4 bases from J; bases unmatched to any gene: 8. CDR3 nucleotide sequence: TGTGCCAGCAGCTTATACCAGGGGGTCGGAGAGACCCAGTACTTC. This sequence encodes CASSLYQGVGETQYF.

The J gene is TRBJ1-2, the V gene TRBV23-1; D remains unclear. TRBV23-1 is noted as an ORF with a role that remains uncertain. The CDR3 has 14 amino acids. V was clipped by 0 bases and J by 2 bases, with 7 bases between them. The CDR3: CASSQSRGNYGYTF. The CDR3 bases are TGCGCCAGCAGTCAATCTCGAGGGAACTATGGCTACACCTTC.

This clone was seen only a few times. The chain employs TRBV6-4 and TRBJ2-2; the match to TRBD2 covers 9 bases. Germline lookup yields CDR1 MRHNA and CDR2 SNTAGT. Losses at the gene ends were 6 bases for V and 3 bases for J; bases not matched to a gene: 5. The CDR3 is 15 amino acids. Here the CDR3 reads CASSETSGDTGELFF. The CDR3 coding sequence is TGTGCCAGCAGCGAGACTAGCGGAGACACCGGGGAGCTGTTTTTT.

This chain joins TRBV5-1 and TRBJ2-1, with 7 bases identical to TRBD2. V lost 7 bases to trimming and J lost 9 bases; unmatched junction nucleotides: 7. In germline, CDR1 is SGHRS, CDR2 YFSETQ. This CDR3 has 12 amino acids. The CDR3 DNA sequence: TGCGCCAGCGCAGGACTAGTTGGTGAGCAGTTCTTC. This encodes CASAGLVGEQFF.

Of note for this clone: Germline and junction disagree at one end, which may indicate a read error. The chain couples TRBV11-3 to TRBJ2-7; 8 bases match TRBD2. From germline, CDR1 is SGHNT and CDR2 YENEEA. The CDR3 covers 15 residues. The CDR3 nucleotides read TGTGCCAGCAGCTTCAGCGGGAGCTCCTCCCACGAGCAGTACTTC. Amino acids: CASSFSGSSSHEQYF.

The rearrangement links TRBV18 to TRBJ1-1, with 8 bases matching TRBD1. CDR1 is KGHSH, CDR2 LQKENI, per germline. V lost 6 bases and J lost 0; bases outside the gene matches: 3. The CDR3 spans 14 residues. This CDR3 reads CASSGQVMNTEAFF. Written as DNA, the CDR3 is TGTGCCAGCTCGGGACAGGTAATGAACACTGAAGCTTTCTTT.

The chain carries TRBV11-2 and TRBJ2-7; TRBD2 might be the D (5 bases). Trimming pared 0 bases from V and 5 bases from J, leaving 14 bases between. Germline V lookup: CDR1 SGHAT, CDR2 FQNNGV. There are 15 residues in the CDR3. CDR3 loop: CASSLERGFAHEQYF. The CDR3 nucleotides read TGTGCCAGCAGCTTAGAACGGGGTTTCGCCCACGAGCAGTACTTC.

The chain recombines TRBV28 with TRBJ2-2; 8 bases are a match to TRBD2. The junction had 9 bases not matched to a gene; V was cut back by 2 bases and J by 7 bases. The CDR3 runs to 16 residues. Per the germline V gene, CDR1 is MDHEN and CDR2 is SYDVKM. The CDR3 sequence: CASSLPAAGEHGELFF. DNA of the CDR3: TGTGCCAGCAGTTTACCCGCAGCGGGAGAACACGGGGAGCTGTTTTTT.

CDR3 nucleotide sequence: TGTGCCAGCAGCTTAGATTCAGGGGTCTCCTACAATGAGCAGTTCTTC. It translates to CASSLDSGVSYNEQFF. The chain combines TRBV11-2 with TRBJ2-1; the D gene is possibly TRBD1 (6 bases). Germline V gene sequence: CDR1 SGHAT, CDR2 FQNNGV. The CDR3 is 16 amino acids. Between the trimmed V and J ends, which lost 0 bases and 0 bases, there was a span of 9 bases.

CDR3 nucleotide sequence: TGTGCCAGTAGTATTACCTTCTCCAAAGCGGGCTACACCTTC. Translated: CASSITFSKAGYTF. This sequence joins TRBV19 and TRBJ1-2; unclear D gene. The CDR3 is 14 amino acids. Trimming left V 3 bases short and J 8 bases short, with 16 bases between. Germline values: CDR1 LNHDA, CDR2 SQIVND (reference sequence).